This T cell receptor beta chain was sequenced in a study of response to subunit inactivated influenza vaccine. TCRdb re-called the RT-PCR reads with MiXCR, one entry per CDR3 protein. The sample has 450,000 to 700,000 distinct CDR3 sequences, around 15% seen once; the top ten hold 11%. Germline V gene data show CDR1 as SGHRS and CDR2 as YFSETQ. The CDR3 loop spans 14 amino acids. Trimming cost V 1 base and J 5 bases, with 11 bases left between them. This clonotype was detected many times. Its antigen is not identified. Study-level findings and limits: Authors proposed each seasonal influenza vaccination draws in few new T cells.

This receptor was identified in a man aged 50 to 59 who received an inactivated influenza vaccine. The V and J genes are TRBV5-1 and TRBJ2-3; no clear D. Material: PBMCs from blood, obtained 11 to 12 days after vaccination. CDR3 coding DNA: TGCGCCAGCAGCTTGAATCGGGCCCAAGATACGCAGTATTTT. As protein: CASSLNRAQDTQYF.